This entry lists 13 T cell receptor beta chains sequenced from one sample in a study of identifying expanded T cells in peripheral blood. Generated by immunoSEQ multiplex PCR, the TCRdb table keeps only in-frame clones and is missing some. This table has about 130,000 clones, 75% to 90% appearing once. The sample was blood. Receptors originate from a person aged 18 to 70 in good health.

The rearrangement joins TRBV6-5 to TRBJ1-1; possibly TRBD1 for D (6 bases). Germline V CDR1 and CDR2: MNHEY, SVGAGI. The CDR3 contains 14 residues. V was pared by 7 bases and J by 0 bases, with 12 bases between. The CDR3 here is CASKAGAMNTEAFF. The CDR3 DNA reads TGTGCCAGCAAAGCGGGGGCAATGAACACTGAAGCTTTCTTT.

This CDR3 reads CASSLGGNYPYEQYF. CDR3 nucleotides: TGTGCCAGCAGTTTAGGTGGCAACTACCCCTACGAGCAGTACTTC. The J gene is TRBJ2-7, the V gene TRBV27; D is undetermined. V dropped 2 bases and J dropped 2 bases, with 13 bases sitting between them. The CDR3 consists of 15 residues. The germline gives CDR1 MNHEY, CDR2 SMNVEV (reference sequence).

The chain has TRBV19 and TRBJ2-1; 10 nucleotides align to TRBD2. This CDR3 spans 17 amino acids. The J segment lost 2 bases and the V segment lost 4 bases, leaving 8 bases of the junction unmatched. Per the germline V gene, CDR1 is LNHDA and CDR2 is SQIVND (reference sequence). The CDR3 loop is CASSKSSGGPTYNEQFF. CDR3 DNA sequence: TGTGCCAGTAGTAAGAGTAGCGGGGGGCCCACCTACAATGAGCAGTTCTTC.

The chain is built from TRBV18 and TRBJ2-4; D uncertain. This CDR3 has 14 amino acids. Between the trimmed V and J ends, which lost 1 base and 6 bases, there was a span of 10 bases. Germline V gene data show CDR1 as KGHSH and CDR2 as LQKENI. In DNA, the CDR3 is TGTGCCAGCTCACCACTGGCGGAAGGAAACATTCAGTACTTC. Protein sequence: CASSPLAEGNIQYF.

This clone has a single count. The chain joins TRBV4-3 to TRBJ1-1, with unresolved D. Per the germline V gene, CDR1 is LGHNA and CDR2 is YSLEER. V was trimmed by 5 bases and J by 1 base, leaving 14 bases between them. The CDR3 has 15 residues. CDR3 DNA: TGCGCCAGCAGCACTAGACCTGACTCGAACACTGAAGCTTTCTTT. As protein: CASSTRPDSNTEAFF.

On this clone itself: The identical CDR3 is also encoded by other nucleotide sequences in the sample. The J gene is TRBJ2-7, the V gene TRBV7-9, with D possibly matching TRBD1 (5 bases). Germline CDR1 and CDR2: SEHNR and FQNEAQ (reference sequence). The CDR3 covers 12 residues. V gave up 2 bases and J gave up 4 bases, with 6 bases separating them. CDR3 sequence: CASSLQGYEQYF. DNA of the CDR3: TGTGCCAGCAGCTTACAGGGATACGAGCAGTACTTC.

The count of this clone is one. The chain recombines TRBV9 with TRBJ1-1, with TRBD1 matching 10 bases. From germline, CDR1 is SGDLS and CDR2 YYNGEE. The CDR3 contains 15 residues. V lost 2 bases and J lost 2; bases outside the gene matches: 3. CDR3 nucleotides: TGTGCCAGCAGCGTGGGACAGGGGACTAACACTGAAGCTTTCTTT. This gives the protein CASSVGQGTNTEAFF.

The chain carries TRBV5-1 and TRBJ1-1; D is possibly TRBD1 (6 bases). This CDR3 has 14 amino acids. With 0 bases removed from V and 5 bases from J, the gap between germline ends came to 11 bases. Germline V gene data show CDR1 as SGHRS and CDR2 as YFSETQ. CDR3 DNA: TGCGCCAGCAGCTTGGGACTGGGGGCAACTGAAGCTTTCTTT. Protein sequence: CASSLGLGATEAFF.

A few counts support this clone. This CDR3 is CASSLERGHIQFF. CDR3 nucleotides: TGTGCCAGCAGCTTGGAGAGGGGGCATATCCAGTTTTTT. V and J are TRBV5-8 and TRBJ2-2, with TRBD1 matching 7 bases. V shed 0 bases, J shed 16 bases, and the junction held 9 bases outside the gene matches. Germline V CDR1 and CDR2: SGHTS, YDEGEE. This CDR3 is 13 amino acids long.

The chain couples TRBV4-1 to TRBJ1-2; D is perhaps TRBD1 (6 bases). The CDR3 runs to 16 residues. From germline, CDR1 is MGHRA and CDR2 YSYEKL. The V and J ends lost 1 base and 5 bases respectively, with 17 bases between them. The CDR3 here is CASSQGRTVPGYGYTF. The CDR3 DNA reads TGCGCCAGCAGCCAAGGCCGGACAGTCCCTGGGTATGGCTACACCTTC.

The chain links TRBV5-1 to TRBJ2-2; the D gene is possibly TRBD2 (5 bases). The CDR3 loop spans 17 amino acids. Trimming took off 0 bases at V and 0 bases at J, with 12 bases between the two ends. Germline assignment: CDR1 SGHRS and CDR2 YFSETQ. CDR3 loop: CASSLASKLANTGELFF. In DNA form, the CDR3 reads TGCGCCAGCAGCTTGGCCTCGAAACTAGCGAACACCGGGGAGCTGTTTTTT.

This clone was picked up one time. The gene calls are TRBV6-6 and TRBJ2-7; TRBD2 matches at 14 bases. The CDR3 loop spans 14 amino acids. V shed 9 bases, J shed 3 bases, and the junction held 4 bases outside the gene matches. The germline gives CDR1 MNHNY, CDR2 SVGAGI (reference sequence). The CDR3 here is CASRGLAGDYEQYF. As DNA, the CDR3 is TGTGCCAGTCGGGGACTAGCGGGGGACTACGAGCAGTACTTC.

J is TRBJ2-1 and V is TRBV5-1; 11 bases agree with TRBD2. The CDR3 totals 17 residues. The V and J ends lost 0 bases and 1 base, in that order; junction bases with no gene match: 3. Germline V gene sequence: CDR1 SGHRS, CDR2 YFSETQ. The CDR3 loop reads CASSLGSSGRSYNEQFF. In DNA, the CDR3 is TGCGCCAGCAGCTTGGGGTCTAGCGGGAGGTCCTACAATGAGCAGTTCTTC.